This T cell receptor (beta chain) was profiled in a study of radiation and T cells in renal cell carcinoma. Data came from immunoSEQ multiplex PCR; TCRdb stores just in-frame clones and leaves some out. This table has about 59,000 clones, around 78% appearing once. The germline V and J ends were trimmed by 2 bases and 4 bases, with 13 bases remaining between them. Germline V gene data show CDR1 as SGHTA and CDR2 as FQGNSA. This CDR3 contains 15 residues. Time point denoted: baseline pretreatment blood. Treatment of the sample: 15 Gy SBRT to primary tumor, nephrectomy 4 weeks later. Serial blood draws occurred at baseline and 2 and 4 weeks post-SBRT.

This receptor was obtained from a man between 60 and 75 years old with renal cell carcinoma. The sample here was blood, taken from a patient whose treatment included radiotherapy and nephrectomy. This sequence joins TRBV7-2 and TRBJ2-3; D is possibly TRBD1 (6 bases). The CDR3 is CASSLRGTGPDTQYF. CDR3 DNA sequence: TGTGCCAGCAGCTTAAGGGGGACGGGGCCAGATACGCAGTATTTT.